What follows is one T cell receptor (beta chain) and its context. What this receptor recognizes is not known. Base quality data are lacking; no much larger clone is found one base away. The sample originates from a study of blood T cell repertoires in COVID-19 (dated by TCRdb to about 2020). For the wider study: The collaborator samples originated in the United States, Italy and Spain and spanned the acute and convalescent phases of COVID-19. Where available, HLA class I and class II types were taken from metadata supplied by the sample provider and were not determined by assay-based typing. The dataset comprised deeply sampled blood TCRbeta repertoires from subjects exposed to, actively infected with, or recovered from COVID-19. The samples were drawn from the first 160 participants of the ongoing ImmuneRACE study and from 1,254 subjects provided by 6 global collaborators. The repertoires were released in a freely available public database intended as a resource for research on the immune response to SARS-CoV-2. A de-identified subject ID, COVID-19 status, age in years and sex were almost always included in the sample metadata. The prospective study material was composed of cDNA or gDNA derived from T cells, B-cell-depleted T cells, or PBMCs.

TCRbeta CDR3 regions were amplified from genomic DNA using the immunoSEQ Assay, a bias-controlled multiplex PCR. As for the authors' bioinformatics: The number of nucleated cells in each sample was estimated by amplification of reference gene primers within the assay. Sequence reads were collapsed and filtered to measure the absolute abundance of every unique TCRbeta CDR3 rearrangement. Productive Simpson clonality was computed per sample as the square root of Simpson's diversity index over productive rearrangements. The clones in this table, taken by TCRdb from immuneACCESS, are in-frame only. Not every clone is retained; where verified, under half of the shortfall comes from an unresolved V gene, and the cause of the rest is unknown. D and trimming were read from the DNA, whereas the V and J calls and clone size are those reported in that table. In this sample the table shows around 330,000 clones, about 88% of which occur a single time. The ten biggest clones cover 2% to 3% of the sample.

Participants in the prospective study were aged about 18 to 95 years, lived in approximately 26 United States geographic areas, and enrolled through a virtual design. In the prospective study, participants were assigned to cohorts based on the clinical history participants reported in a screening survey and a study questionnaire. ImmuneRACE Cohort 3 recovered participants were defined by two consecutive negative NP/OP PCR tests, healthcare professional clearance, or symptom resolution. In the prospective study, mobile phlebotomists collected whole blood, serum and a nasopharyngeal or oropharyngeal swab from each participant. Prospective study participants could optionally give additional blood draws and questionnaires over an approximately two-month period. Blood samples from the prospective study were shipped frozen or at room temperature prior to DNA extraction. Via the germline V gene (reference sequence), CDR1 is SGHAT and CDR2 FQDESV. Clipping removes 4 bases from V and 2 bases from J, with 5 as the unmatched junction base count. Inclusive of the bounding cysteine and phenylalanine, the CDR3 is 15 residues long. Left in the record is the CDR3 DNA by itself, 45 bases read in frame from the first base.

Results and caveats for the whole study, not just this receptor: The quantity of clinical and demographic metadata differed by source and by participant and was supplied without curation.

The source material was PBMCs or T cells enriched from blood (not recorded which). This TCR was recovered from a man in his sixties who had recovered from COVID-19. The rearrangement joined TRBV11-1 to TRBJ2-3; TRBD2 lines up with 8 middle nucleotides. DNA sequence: TGTGCCAGCAGCTCGATGACTAGCGCCACAGATACGCAGTATTTT. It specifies CASSSMTSATDTQYF.